The 16 T cell receptor beta chains below all came from one sample that was sequenced in a study of shared clonotypes between healthy human individuals. TCRdb's copy holds only in-frame clones and misses some; the assay was immunoSEQ multiplex PCR. The sample consists of 2,500,000 or so clones, 80% to 95% of them appearing once. Sequencing input: naive CD4+ T cells from PBMCs. Noted subset: CD45RA+ positively selected. Receptor source: a man between 18 and 29 years old in good health. Some clones in this sample may be carry-over from other donors' samples.

This rearrangement joins TRBV5-1 to TRBJ2-5; D remains ambiguous. The J call could be wrong; TRBJ2-7 is a better fit for the DNA end. Germline assignment: CDR1 SGHRS and CDR2 YFSETQ. The CDR3 extends over 12 amino acids. CDR3 bases: TGCGCCAGCAGCTCCACTACCTACGAGCAGTACTTC. As protein: CASSSTTYEQYF.

About this clone: Other DNA sequences in the sample encode the same CDR3. The genes are TRBV7-3 and TRBJ2-3, with 7 bases aligning to TRBD1. This CDR3 has 14 amino acids. V gave up 6 bases and J gave up 0 bases; unmatched junction bases: 3. The germline CDR1 and CDR2 sequences are SGHTA and FQGTGA. In DNA form, the CDR3 reads TGTGCCAGCAGTTTACAGGGGAGCACAGATACGCAGTATTTT. Translating it yields CASSLQGSTDTQYF. Full variable domain (rest looked up from reference TRBV7-3 and TRBJ2-3): GAGVSQTPSNKVTEKGKYVELRCDPISGHTALYWYRQSLGQGPEFLIYFQGTGAADDSGLPNDRFFAVRPEGSVSTLKIQRTERGDSAVYLCASSLQGSTDTQYFGPGTRLTVL.

The rearrangement links TRBV7-9 to TRBJ1-4; 9 bases line up with TRBD1. The ends lost 5 bases at V and 4 bases at J; junction bases unmatched: 5. The CDR3 contains 15 residues. Looked up from germline, CDR1 is SEHNR and CDR2 is FQNEAQ (reference sequence). In nucleotides, the CDR3 is TGTGCCAGCAGCCCAAACAGGGGGCTTAATGAAAAACTGTTTTTT. This gives the protein CASSPNRGLNEKLFF.

V usage is TRBV7-2 and J usage is TRBJ2-7; 10 nucleotides line up with TRBD2. Unmatched junction bases numbered 7, after V lost 8 bases and J lost 0 bases. The germline V gene has CDR1 SGHTA and CDR2 FQGNSA. The CDR3 is made up of 15 amino acids. CDR3 DNA sequence: TGTGCCAGCCGCAGAGCGGGAGGGAGCTCCTACGAGCAGTACTTC. It encodes CASRRAGGSSYEQYF.

CDR3 sequence reads: CASSLYSGGTDTQYF. The CDR3 DNA follows: TGTGCCAGCAGCTTATACAGCGGAGGCACAGATACGCAGTATTTT. V is TRBV7-3 and J is TRBJ2-3, with D possibly TRBD2 on 5 matching bases. The germline V and J ends were trimmed by 2 bases and 1 base, with 10 bases remaining between them. This CDR3 is 15 amino acids long. Germline assignment: CDR1 SGHTA and CDR2 FQGTGA.

Points on this clone: Other DNA sequences of this sample code for an identical CDR3. This chain joins TRBV5-4 and TRBJ1-1, with D unresolved. V was shortened by 8 bases and J by 2 bases, with 10 bases between the two germline ends. Germline V gives CDR1 SGHNT, CDR2 YYREEE (reference sequence). The CDR3 loop spans 12 amino acids. CDR3 protein: CASSGLNTEAFF. The CDR3, as DNA: TGTGCCAGTTCTGGTCTTAACACTGAAGCTTTCTTT. The whole variable domain, remainder taken from reference TRBV5-4 and TRBJ1-1, is ETGVTQSPTHLIKTRGQQVTLRCSSQSGHNTVSWYQQALGQGPQFIFQYYREEENGRGNFPPRFSGLQFPNYSSELNVNALELDDSALYLCASSGLNTEAFFGQGTRLTVV.

The chain uses TRBV18 and TRBJ1-5, with D perhaps TRBD1 (6 bases). The V and J ends lost 5 bases and 1 base respectively, with 12 bases between them. Germline CDR1 reads KGHSH; CDR2 reads LQKENI. CDR3 length: 15 amino acids. CDR3 region: CASSDVGQSNQPQHF. In nucleotides, the CDR3 is TGTGCCAGCTCAGACGTCGGACAGAGCAATCAGCCCCAGCATTTT.

The V call is TRBV28, the J call TRBJ2-7; D gene unclear. The V end lost 3 bases, the J end lost 5 bases, and 17 bases lay between the germline ends. CDR3 length: 15 amino acids. Looked up from germline, CDR1 is MDHEN and CDR2 is SYDVKM. CDR3 residues: CASSFPVALGNEQYF. CDR3 DNA sequence: TGTGCCAGCAGTTTCCCGGTAGCTCTCGGTAACGAGCAGTACTTC. Using reference TRBV28 and TRBJ2-7 for the parts outside the CDR3, the full variable domain is DVKVTQSSRYLVKRTGEKVFLECVQDMDHENMFWYRQDPGLGLRLIYFSYDVKMKEKGDIPEGYSVSREKKERFSLILESASTNQTSMYLCASSFPVALGNEQYFGPGTRLTVT.

This clone was seen only a few times. The CDR3 DNA reads TGTGCCAGCAGACCCGGGGACAGGGCCTCCTACGAGCAGTACTTC. It encodes CASRPGDRASYEQYF. This rearrangement joins TRBV5-4 to TRBJ2-7; 9 bases line up with TRBD1. V was clipped by 5 bases and J by 0 bases; unmatched bases: 6. This CDR3 spans 15 amino acids. CDR1 is SGHNT and CDR2 is YYREEE in the germline V gene (reference sequence).

This clone occurred a few times. V gene TRBV27 combines with J gene TRBJ2-1; 7 bases are a match to TRBD2. CDR1 is MNHEY, CDR2 SMNVEV, per germline (reference sequence). The CDR3 length is 14 residues. V trimming: 4 bases; J trimming: 4 bases; junction bases outside the gene matches: 4. DNA for the CDR3: TGTGCCAGCAGTTCTGCGGGAGTGTACAATGAGCAGTTCTTC. It specifies CASSSAGVYNEQFF.

This chain uses TRBV5-1 with TRBJ2-1; D is possibly TRBD1 (5 bases). Trimming cost V 0 bases and J 0 bases, with 7 bases left between them. Germline CDR1 reads SGHRS; CDR2 reads YFSETQ. CDR3 length: 15 amino acids. In DNA form, the CDR3 reads TGCGCCAGCAGCTTGGAGGGGTACTCCTACAATGAGCAGTTCTTC. It specifies CASSLEGYSYNEQFF.

This chain joins TRBV6-4 and TRBJ2-3; perhaps TRBD2 as D (7 bases). The V gene lost 5 bases and the J gene lost 2 bases, with 20 bases spanning the gap. Per the germline V gene, CDR1 is MRHNA and CDR2 is SNTAGT. CDR3 length equals 17 residues. The CDR3 DNA follows: TGTGCCAGCAGTCCGCGGGGGCAAGCGGGGCCCACAGATACGCAGTATTTT. Protein sequence: CASSPRGQAGPTDTQYF.

The chain uses TRBV2 and TRBJ1-2; the D is unclear. Germline V CDR1 and CDR2: SNHLY, FYNNEI. The CDR3 length is 13 residues. Deletions cut 1 base from V and 1 base from J, with 4 bases between. DNA for the CDR3: TGTGCCAGCAGTGAAGGGTATAACTATGGCTACACCTTC. Its protein product is CASSEGYNYGYTF.

The chain couples TRBV6-4 to TRBJ2-2; maybe TRBD2 (5 bases). The CDR3 length is 17 residues. V was trimmed by 2 bases and J by 0 bases, leaving 13 bases between them. The germline gives CDR1 MRHNA, CDR2 SNTAGT. The CDR3 sequence: CASSDPLEEANTGELFF. CDR3 in DNA: TGTGCCAGCAGTGACCCGTTGGAGGAGGCGAACACCGGGGAGCTGTTTTTT.

This clone was picked up one time. The V and J genes are TRBV27 and TRBJ2-1; 14 nucleotides line up with TRBD2. The CDR3 runs to 18 residues. V was pared by 6 bases and J by 6 bases, with 13 bases of the junction left unmatched. CDR1 is MNHEY and CDR2 is SMNVEV in the germline V gene (reference sequence). CDR3 in DNA: TGTGCCAGCAGATCGACTAGCGGGAGGGCCATGGCCCTCAATGAGCAGTTCTTC. Amino acids: CASRSTSGRAMALNEQFF.

The chain uses TRBV28 and TRBJ2-7; TRBD1 or TRBD2 may be the D gene (5 bases each). V lost 5 bases, J lost 7 bases, and 24 bases lay in between. Germline assignment: CDR1 MDHEN and CDR2 SYDVKM. The CDR3 extends over 16 amino acids. The CDR3 DNA sequence: TGTGCCAGCAGTGGTCGGTTGGGGACGGCGCCGAGGGAGCAGTACTTC. This encodes CASSGRLGTAPREQYF.